This T cell receptor (beta chain) emerged from a study of blood T cell repertoires in COVID-19. Study context: Sites in the United States, Italy and Spain provided acute and convalescent COVID-19 samples. T cells, B-cell-depleted T cells, or PBMCs supplied cDNA or gDNA.

Authors' data handling: Researchers report that nucleated cell counts were estimated from reference gene primer amplification. Sequencing used immunoSEQ multiplex PCR; TCRdb keeps in-frame clones, though not all of them. V and J calls and clone size are those listed in that table; D and trimming were worked out from the DNA. Of some 270,000 clones in the sample, 84% were seen once. Seattle's enrolled individuals joined amid active infection and were then monitored longitudinally. Germline values: CDR1 SGHRS, CDR2 YFSETQ. The CDR3 has 15 residues. The trim removed 4 bases at V and 1 base at J, leaving 6 bases unmatched.

The TCR originated in a person aged 65 to 85 with COVID-19, enrolled during active disease. This chain joins TRBV5-1 and TRBJ2-3, with 7 bases aligning to TRBD1. The sequencing input was peripheral blood. The CDR3 DNA reads as TGCGCCAGCAGCCAGGAAACAGGGGGCACAGATACGCAGTATTTT. Translating it yields CASSQETGGTDTQYF.